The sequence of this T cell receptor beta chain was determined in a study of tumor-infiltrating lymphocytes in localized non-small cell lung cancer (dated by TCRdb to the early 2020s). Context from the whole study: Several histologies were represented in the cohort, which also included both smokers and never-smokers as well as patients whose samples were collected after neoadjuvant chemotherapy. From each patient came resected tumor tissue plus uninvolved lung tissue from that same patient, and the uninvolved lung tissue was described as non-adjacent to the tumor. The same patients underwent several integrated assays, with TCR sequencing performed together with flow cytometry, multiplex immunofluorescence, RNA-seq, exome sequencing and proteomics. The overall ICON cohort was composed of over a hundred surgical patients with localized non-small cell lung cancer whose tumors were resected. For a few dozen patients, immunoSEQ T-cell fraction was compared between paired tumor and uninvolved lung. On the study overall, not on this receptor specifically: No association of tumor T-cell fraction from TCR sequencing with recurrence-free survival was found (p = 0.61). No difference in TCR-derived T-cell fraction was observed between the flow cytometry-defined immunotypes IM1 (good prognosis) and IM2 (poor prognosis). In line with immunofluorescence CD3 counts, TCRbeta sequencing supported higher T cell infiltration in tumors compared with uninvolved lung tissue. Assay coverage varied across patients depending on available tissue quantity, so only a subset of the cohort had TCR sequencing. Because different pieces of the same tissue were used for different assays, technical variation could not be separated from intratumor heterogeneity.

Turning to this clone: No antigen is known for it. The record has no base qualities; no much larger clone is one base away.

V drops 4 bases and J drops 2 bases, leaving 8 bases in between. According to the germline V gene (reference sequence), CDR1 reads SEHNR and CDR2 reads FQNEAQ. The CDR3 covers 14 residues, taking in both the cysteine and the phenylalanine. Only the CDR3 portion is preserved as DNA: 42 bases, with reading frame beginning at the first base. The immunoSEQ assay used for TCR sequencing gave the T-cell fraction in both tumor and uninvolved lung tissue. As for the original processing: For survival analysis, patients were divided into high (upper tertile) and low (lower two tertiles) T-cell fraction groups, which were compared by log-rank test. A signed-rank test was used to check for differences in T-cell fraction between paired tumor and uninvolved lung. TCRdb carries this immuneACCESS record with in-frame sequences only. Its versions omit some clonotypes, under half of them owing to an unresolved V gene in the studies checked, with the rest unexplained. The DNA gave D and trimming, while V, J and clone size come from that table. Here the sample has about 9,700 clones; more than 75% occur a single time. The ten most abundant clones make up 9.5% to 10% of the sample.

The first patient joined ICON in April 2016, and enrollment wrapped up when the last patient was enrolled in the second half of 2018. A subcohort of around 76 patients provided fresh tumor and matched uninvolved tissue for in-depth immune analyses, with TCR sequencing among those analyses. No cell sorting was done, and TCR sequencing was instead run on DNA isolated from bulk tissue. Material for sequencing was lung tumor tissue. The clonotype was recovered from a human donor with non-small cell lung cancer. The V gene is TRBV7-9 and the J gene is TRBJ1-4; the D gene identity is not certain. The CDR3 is CASSSLGTNEKLFF. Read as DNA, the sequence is TGTGCCAGCAGCTCCCTTGGGACTAATGAAAAACTGTTTTTT.